This TCR beta chain was observed in a study of molecular identifiers for immune sequencing clone quantification. On the study more broadly: Replicate runs used RNA from about 20,000 or 100,000 naive CD8 cells, which was split five ways into aliquots, and four of those aliquots were then sequenced. General study results and limits: One cell's worth of spiked Jurkat TCR RNA was reportedly detectable among about a million naive cells.

It was with previously described methods and listed TCR primers that bulk TCR libraries were made. TCRdb passed the PCR reads through MiXCR, listing each CDR3 protein once. The table records over 550,000 distinct CDR3 sequences, over 25% of them present only once. Naive CD8 libraries used roughly 17,000 to 1,000,000 sorted cells and 10%, 30% or 50% RNA. There are many counts of this clonotype. Its antigen is unknown. The TCR was taken from a human donor in good health. Some libraries in this study had Jurkat cell RNA spiked in. The sequenced sample consisted of naive CD8+ T cells from blood, with Jurkat cell RNA spiked in. Regarding subset: FACS-sorted CD8+CD4-CCR7+CD45RA+ naive T cells.

The CDR3 bases are TGTGCCAGCAGCACGTCCGGGACAGCGCACTACCACTACGAGCAGTACTTC. Residues: CASSTSGTAHYHYEQYF. The V gene is TRBV5-6, the J gene TRBJ2-7, with 7 nucleotides matching TRBD1. Germline CDR1 and CDR2: SGHDT and YYEEEE. The V gene end was trimmed by 4 bases and the J gene end by 3 bases; junction bases not matched to a gene: 16. CDR3 length: 17 amino acids. The full variable domain, with the rest looked up from reference TRBV5-6 and TRBJ2-7, is DAGVTQSPTHLIKTRGQQVTLRCSPKSGHDTVSWYQQALGQGPQFIFQYYEEEERQRGNFPDRFSGHQFPNYSSELNVNALLLGDSALYLCASSTSGTAHYHYEQYFGPGTRLTVT.